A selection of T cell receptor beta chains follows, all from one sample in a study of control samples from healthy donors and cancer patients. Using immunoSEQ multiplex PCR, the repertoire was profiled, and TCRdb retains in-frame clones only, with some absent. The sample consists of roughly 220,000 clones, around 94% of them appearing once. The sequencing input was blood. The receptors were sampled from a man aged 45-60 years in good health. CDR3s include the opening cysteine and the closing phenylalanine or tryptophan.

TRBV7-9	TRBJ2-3	CASSLAGGSGTDTQYF
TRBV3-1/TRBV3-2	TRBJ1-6	CASSQENIWPSPLHF
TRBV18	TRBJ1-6	CASSPAGAVDNSPLHF
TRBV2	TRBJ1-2	CASSERSVTGYTF
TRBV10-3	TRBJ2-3	CAISGAHRDSTDTQYF
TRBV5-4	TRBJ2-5	CASSPAGGAETQYF
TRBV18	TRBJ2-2	CASSPSRDRSNTGELFF
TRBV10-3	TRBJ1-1	CAISPQGSAEAFF
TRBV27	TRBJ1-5	CASSEGQAEGNQPQHF
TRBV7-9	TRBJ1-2	CASSEDRWGGYTF
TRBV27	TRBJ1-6	CASSLFLAVQGNSPLHF